This entry concerns a single T cell receptor (beta chain). The target of this receptor is not known. There are no base qualities to consult, and no much larger clone falls within one base. This entry belongs to a study of blood T cell repertoires in COVID-19 (dated by TCRdb to 2020 to 2022). At the level of the whole study: Collaborator samples came from the United States, Italy and Spain and covered acute and convalescent phases of COVID-19. The material from the prospective study consisted of cDNA or gDNA derived from T cells, B-cell-depleted T cells, or PBMCs. Deeply sampled blood TCRbeta repertoires from subjects exposed to, actively infected with, or recovered from COVID-19 were included in the dataset. The repertoires were released in a freely available public database meant as a resource for research on the immune response to SARS-CoV-2. Samples came from the ongoing ImmuneRACE study (first 160 participants) plus 1,254 subjects from 6 global collaborators. A de-identified subject ID, COVID-19 status, age in years and sex were almost always included in the sample metadata. Where HLA class I and class II types were available, the types were taken from metadata supplied by the sample provider, not from assay-based typing. On the study overall, not on this receptor specifically: The quantity of clinical and demographic metadata differed by source and by participant and was supplied without curation.

At one collaborating source in Seattle, patients were enrolled during active infection and were followed longitudinally through the course of disease. Collaborating institutions collected whole blood in K2EDTA tubes following their own protocols. For TCRbeta analysis, collaborators shipped samples in one of three forms: frozen whole blood, isolated PBMCs, or DNA extracted from either of those sample types. TCRbeta CDR3 regions were amplified from genomic DNA by means of the immunoSEQ Assay, a bias-controlled multiplex PCR. In the original analysis: Nucleated cell counts per sample were estimated from amplification of reference gene primers within the assay. Sequence reads were collapsed and filtered to measure the absolute abundance of every unique TCRbeta CDR3 rearrangement. For each sample, productive Simpson clonality was calculated as the square root of Simpson's diversity index over productive rearrangements. Entries here come from immuneACCESS through TCRdb and include only in-frame sequences with V and J called. Some clones fail to appear in such tables; in the studies checked, an unresolved V gene covers under half of the shortfall, and the cause of the remainder is unknown. V and J calls plus clone size are reproduced from that table; the DNA served to infer D and trimming. Here the sample has about 180,000 clones; around 80% occur a single time. Jointly, the top ten make up around 7% of the sample.

At the junction V is shortened by 4 bases and J by 7 bases; bases outside the gene matches: 17. There are 18 amino acids in the CDR3, from cysteine to phenylalanine inclusive. Only CDR3 DNA remains: 54 bases, in frame from the first base. CDR1 and CDR2 are drawn from the germline V gene: SGDLS, YYNGEE. Sample: peripheral blood. The TCR originated in a woman aged 40 to 55 with COVID-19, enrolled during active disease. Rearrangement joined TRBV9 to TRBJ2-1; 10 bases in the junction line up with TRBD1. CDR3 protein: CASSSPGGRDRGFNEQFF. The DNA reads TGTGCCAGCAGCTCGCCAGGGGGTCGGGACAGGGGCTTTAATGAGCAGTTCTTC.